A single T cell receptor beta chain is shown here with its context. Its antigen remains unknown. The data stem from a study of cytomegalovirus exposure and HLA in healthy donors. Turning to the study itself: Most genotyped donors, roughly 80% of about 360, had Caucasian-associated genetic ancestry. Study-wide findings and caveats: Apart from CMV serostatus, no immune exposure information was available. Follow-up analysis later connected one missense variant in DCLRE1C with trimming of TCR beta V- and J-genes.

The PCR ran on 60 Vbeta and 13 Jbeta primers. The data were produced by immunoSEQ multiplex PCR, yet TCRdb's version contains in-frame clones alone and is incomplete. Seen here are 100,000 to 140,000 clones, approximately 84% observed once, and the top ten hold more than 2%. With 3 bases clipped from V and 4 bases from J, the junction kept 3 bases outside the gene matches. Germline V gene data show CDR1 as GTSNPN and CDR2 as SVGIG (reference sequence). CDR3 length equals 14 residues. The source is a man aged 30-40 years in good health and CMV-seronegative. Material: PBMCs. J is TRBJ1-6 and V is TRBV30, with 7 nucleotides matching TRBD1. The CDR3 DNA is TGTGCCTGGAGCAGGGGGTCTTATAATTCACCCCTCCACTTT. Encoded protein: CAWSRGSYNSPLHF.